These 9 T cell receptor beta chains were all obtained from the same sample, sequenced in a study of blood T cell repertoires in COVID-19. This table comes from immunoSEQ multiplex PCR, and its TCRdb copy is limited to in-frame clones, with some not included. The table includes about 300,000 clones, roughly four fifths detected once. The material sequenced was peripheral blood. The origin of the receptors is a woman between 50 and 59 years old who had recovered from COVID-19.

The chain joins TRBV4-2 to TRBJ2-7; 11 nucleotides align to TRBD1. This CDR3 comprises 16 residues. Germline V CDR1 and CDR2: LGHNA, YNFKEQ. The ends lost 4 bases at V and 3 bases at J; junction bases unmatched: 8. CDR3 DNA sequence: TGTGCCAGCAGCCGGGACAGGGGGTCACAGGGCTACGAGCAGTACTTC. Its translation is CASSRDRGSQGYEQYF.

The table lists this clone with many counts. The chain links TRBV19 to TRBJ2-1; perhaps TRBD2 as D (5 bases). The CDR3 spans 14 residues. Germline-derived CDR1 and CDR2 are LNHDA and SQIVND (reference sequence). V was shortened by 7 bases and J by 2 bases, with 12 bases between the two germline ends. The CDR3 sequence: CASTLREAYNEQFF. CDR3 sequence (DNA): TGTGCCAGTACCCTACGGGAAGCCTACAATGAGCAGTTCTTC.

As for this clone: This sample also contains other DNA sequences that code for the same CDR3. The chain is built from TRBV6-5 and TRBJ1-1; TRBD1 might be the D (5 bases). Germline V gene sequence: CDR1 MNHEY, CDR2 SVGAGI. V was clipped by 2 bases and J by 4 bases, with 11 bases between them. The CDR3 runs to 14 residues. The CDR3 DNA reads TGTGCCAGCAGTTACGGCACGGGGGGCACTGAAGCTTTCTTT. Its protein is CASSYGTGGTEAFF.

This clone has only a few counts. The J gene is TRBJ2-3, the V gene TRBV4-2, with 8 bases matching TRBD2. Germline V lookup: CDR1 LGHNA, CDR2 YNFKEQ. The CDR3 loop spans 14 amino acids. Germline trimming cut 4 bases from V and 7 bases from J; bases unmatched to any gene: 7. CDR3 sequence (DNA): TGTGCCAGCAGCCCGGGCGGGGGGAAGCATACGCAGTATTTT. Encoded protein: CASSPGGGKHTQYF.

The V call is TRBV10-3, the J call TRBJ1-1, with no clear D. The V gene's germline CDR1 is ENHRY and CDR2 SYGVKD. The CDR3 is 17 residues long. V was cut by 0 bases and J by 0 bases, with 14 bases left in between. In nucleotides, the CDR3 is TGTGCCATCAGTGAGTCAGTGAGGTATTACATGAACACTGAAGCTTTCTTT. It encodes CAISESVRYYMNTEAFF.

V is TRBV29-1 and J is TRBJ2-7, with D maybe TRBD1 (5 bases). Germline V gene data show CDR1 as SQVTM and CDR2 as ANQGSEA. Deletions cut 6 bases from V and 0 bases from J, with 18 bases between. This CDR3 contains 15 residues. Written as DNA, the CDR3 is TGCAGCGTCAGGGAACAGGACGGAAGCTCCTACGAGCAGTACTTC. Its translation: CSVREQDGSSYEQYF.

The chain employs TRBV5-1 and TRBJ2-7, with TRBD2 matching over 7 bases. The CDR3 contains 13 residues. Looked up from germline, CDR1 is SGHRS and CDR2 is YFSETQ. J was trimmed by 6 bases and V by 0 bases; bases with no gene match: 3. The DNA of the CDR3 is TGCGCCAGCAGCTTGGTTCGCGGGAGCGAGCAGTACTTC. As protein: CASSLVRGSEQYF.

The rearrangement joins TRBV7-8 to TRBJ1-1; TRBD1 matches 8 bases. The J segment lost 3 bases and the V segment lost 4 bases, leaving 16 bases of the junction unmatched. Germline V CDR1 and CDR2: SGHVS, FQNEAQ. CDR3 size: 18 residues. CDR3 sequence reads: CASSSAPGGADRDTEAFF. The DNA for the CDR3 is TGTGCCAGCAGCTCAGCCCCAGGGGGCGCCGATCGGGACACTGAAGCTTTCTTT.

The J gene is TRBJ1-1, the V gene TRBV7-9, with a weak D call TRBD1 (5 bases). Germline CDR1 reads SEHNR; CDR2 reads FQNEAQ (reference sequence). The V end was cut by 1 base, the J end by 5 bases, with 23 bases between. The CDR3 totals 18 residues. CDR3 sequence reads: CASSLGRAQRGRLTEAFF. The CDR3, as DNA: TGTGCCAGCAGCTTAGGGAGGGCCCAGAGGGGTCGTTTAACTGAAGCTTTCTTT.